This T cell receptor (beta chain) emerged from a study of shared clonotypes between healthy human individuals. Sequencing used immunoSEQ multiplex PCR; TCRdb keeps in-frame clones, though not all of them. The sample shows around 690,000 clones, around 90% of them seen only once. Sequenced sample: memory CD8+ T cells from PBMCs. Subset indicated: CD45RO+ cells pooled with CCR7-negative TemRA cells. This sequence originates from a man between 18 and 29 years old in good health. Some clones in this sample may be carry-over from other donors' samples.

DNA for the CDR3: TGTGCCAGCAGCCACACTCCCAGCGGGAAGACACCGGGTGGGGAGCTGTTTTTT. It translates to CASSHTPSGKTPGGELFF. This chain joins TRBV9 and TRBJ2-2, with 7 bases lining up with TRBD2. Per the germline V gene, CDR1 is SGDLS and CDR2 is YYNGEE. V gave up 4 bases and J gave up 8 bases; unmatched junction bases: 20. The CDR3 covers 18 residues.